This entry features one T cell receptor beta chain sequence. The antigen is not known. The sample comes from a study of T cell responses to AZD1222 COVID-19 vaccine. Pooled samples include second doses given at about 4 or 12 weeks. Points from the study as a whole: The study found Spike-specific TCR breadth and depth rose after two AZD1222 doses. Vaccine-associated CD4 TCRs ranged over spike, dominating at 160-218 and 743-854.

Profiled with immunoSEQ multiplex PCR; TCRdb holds only in-frame clones, not every one. Of around 110,000 clones listed, around 91% are singletons. V was clipped by 1 base and J by 7 bases; unmatched bases: 15. This CDR3 is 17 amino acids long. The germline CDR1 and CDR2 sequences are SGHTA and FQGNSA. The TCR comes from an adult who received the AZD1222 COVID-19 vaccine. This chain connects TRBV7-2 to TRBJ1-2; the match to TRBD1 covers 7 bases. The sequencing used peripheral blood, collected 28 days after the second AZD1222 dose. CDR3 in amino acids: CASSLGPGTERAGGYTF. For the CDR3, the DNA is TGTGCCAGCAGCTTAGGGCCCGGGACAGAGAGGGCAGGTGGCTACACCTTC.